A selection of T cell receptor beta chains follows, all from one sample in a study of shared clonotypes between healthy human individuals. Assay: immunoSEQ multiplex PCR; the TCRdb copy retains only in-frame clones and omits some. The table shows more than 1 million clones, with around three quarters occurring only once. Sequencing was carried out using memory CD4+ T cells from PBMCs. These receptor sequences come from a young man in good health. Some clones in this sample may be carry-over from other donors' samples. Each CDR3 is given with its conserved first and last residue. D genes are given only for firm matches. Clone size is not always given. Where it is, it says once, few, many or a class for expanded clones.

V: TRBV27
J: TRBJ2-2
size: .
D: .
DNA: TGTGCCAGCAGTCGGGGGACAGTGAACACCGGGGAGCTGTTTTTT
CDR3: CASSRGTVNTGELFF

V: TRBV27
J: TRBJ2-6
size: .
D: .
DNA: TGTGCCAGCAGTTCCAGGCTCGGGGCCAACGTCCTGACTTTC
CDR3: CASSSRLGANVLTF

V: TRBV5-4
J: TRBJ1-1
size: .
D: .
DNA: TGTGCCAGCAGCTTGAACTTGGATCAAAACACTGAAGCTTTCTTT
CDR3: CASSLNLDQNTEAFF

V: TRBV5-1
J: TRBJ1-2
size: .
D: .
DNA: TGCGCCAGCAGCCAGATAGCCCCTGCGGAGGGCTATGGCTACACCTTC
CDR3: CASSQIAPAEGYGYTF

V: TRBV30
J: TRBJ2-2
size: .
D: .
DNA: TGTGCCTGGGCAAGTAGTGGTACCGGGGAGCTGTTTTTT
CDR3: CAWASSGTGELFF

V: TRBV20-1
J: TRBJ1-2
size: .
D: .
DNA: TGCAGTGCTCGACAGTCCTATGGCTACACCTTC
CDR3: CSARQSYGYTF

V: TRBV7-9
J: TRBJ2-5
size: .
D: TRBD2
DNA: TGTGCCAGCAGCTCCCCCCTGGCGGGAGGGAGGTCCGTGGAGACCCAGTACTTC
CDR3: CASSSPLAGGRSVETQYF

V: TRBV28
J: TRBJ1-1
size: .
D: TRBD1
DNA: TGTGCCAGCAGACCTGGACAGGGGAGGTACACTGAAGCTTTCTTT
CDR3: CASRPGQGRYTEAFF

V: TRBV2
J: TRBJ2-7
size: once
D: .
DNA: TGTGCCAGCAGTGGTGGGGGTGCTCTCAACTACGAGCAGTACTTC
CDR3: CASSGGGALNYEQYF

V: TRBV25-1
J: TRBJ1-5
size: .
D: TRBD1
DNA: TGTGCCAGCAGTGAGTCCTCCCCCGGGACAGGGATTCAGCCCCAGCATTTT
CDR3: CASSESSPGTGIQPQHF

V: TRBV29-1
J: TRBJ1-1
size: many
D: .
DNA: TGCAGCGTTGGAGTAGGTCACACTGAAGCTTTCTTT
CDR3: CSVGVGHTEAFF

V: TRBV2
J: TRBJ2-7
size: few
D: TRBD2
DNA: TGTGCCAGCAGTCCCCTGACCGGACTAGTCTCCGAGCAGTACTTC
CDR3: CASSPLTGLVSEQYF

V: TRBV4-3
J: TRBJ2-7
size: .
D: TRBD2
DNA: TGCGCCAGCAGCCAGGACTTGGGGCTAGCGGGAGGGCCCCCCTACGAGCAGTACTTC
CDR3: CASSQDLGLAGGPPYEQYF

V: TRBV7-2
J: TRBJ1-5
size: few
D: .
DNA: TGTGCCAGCAGCTTGGCCGCAGGGGACGCTCAGCCCCAGCATTTT
CDR3: CASSLAAGDAQPQHF

V: TRBV5-8
J: TRBJ2-7
size: .
D: .
DNA: TGTGCCAGCAGCTTTTGGGGGGCCCCTGAGCAGTACTTC
CDR3: CASSFWGAPEQYF

V: TRBV12-5
J: TRBJ2-1
size: .
D: TRBD2
DNA: TGTGCTAGTGGTTTGGTCCCGGGACTAGCGGGAAAGAATGAGCAGTTCTTC
CDR3: CASGLVPGLAGKNEQFF

V: TRBV7-2
J: TRBJ2-5
size: once
D: TRBD2
DNA: TGTGCCAGCAGTCTTAGGGGACTAGCGGGAGGACTGGTAGAGACCCAGTACTTC
CDR3: CASSLRGLAGGLVETQYF

V: TRBV18
J: TRBJ2-7
size: .
D: .
DNA: TGTGCCAGCTCACCACGCCAGGGTCAGGCCTCATACGAGCAGTACTTC
CDR3: CASSPRQGQASYEQYF

V: TRBV5-1
J: TRBJ2-1
size: .
D: .
DNA: TGCGCCAGCAGCGGTGGACCGGGAAGCTCCTACAATGAGCAGTTCTTC
CDR3: CASSGGPGSSYNEQFF

V: TRBV2
J: TRBJ1-1
size: many
D: .
DNA: TGTGCCAGCAGTGGAACCAGGGGCTCAGGAGCTTTCTTT
CDR3: CASSGTRGSGAFF

V: TRBV5-1
J: TRBJ2-1
size: .
D: .
DNA: TGCGCCAGCAGCTTGAATTGGGATTCCTACAATGAGCAGTTCTTC
CDR3: CASSLNWDSYNEQFF

V: TRBV7-2
J: TRBJ2-5
size: many
D: .
DNA: TGTGCCAGCAGCTTAGCATCAGGGGGGGGAGAGACCCAGTACTTC
CDR3: CASSLASGGGETQYF

V: TRBV4-2
J: TRBJ2-3
size: .
D: TRBD1
DNA: TGTGCCAGCAGCGGCCCCACAGGGGGACCGGGGGATACGCAGTATTTT
CDR3: CASSGPTGGPGDTQYF

V: TRBV5-1
J: TRBJ1-4
size: few
D: .
DNA: TGCGCCAGCAGCTTGGGGAGTGTGTCTCGGTGGGAAAAACTGTTTTTT
CDR3: CASSLGSVSRWEKLFF

V: TRBV5-1
J: TRBJ2-1
size: .
D: TRBD2
DNA: TGCGCCAGCAGCTTGTTAAGCGGGGCCTACAATGAGCAGTTCTTC
CDR3: CASSLLSGAYNEQFF

V: TRBV5-6
J: TRBJ1-1
size: .
D: TRBD1
DNA: TGTGCCAGCAGCTTGGGAACAGGGGGCTGGACTGAAGCTTTCTTT
CDR3: CASSLGTGGWTEAFF

V: TRBV11-1
J: TRBJ2-7
size: .
D: TRBD1
DNA: TGTGCCAGCAACCAACTGACAGGGGGCGAGCAGTACTTC
CDR3: CASNQLTGGEQYF

V: TRBV20-1
J: TRBJ2-3
size: .
D: .
DNA: TGCAGAGCAGATACGCAGTATTTT
CDR3: CRADTQYF

V: TRBV6-1
J: TRBJ1-6
size: .
D: TRBD1
DNA: TGTGCCAGCAGTGAAAACAGGGGGACTTCACCCCTCCACTTT
CDR3: CASSENRGTSPLHF

V: TRBV29-1
J: TRBJ2-7
size: .
D: .
DNA: TGCAGCGCTGGGGGAAATTCCTACGAGCAGTACTTC
CDR3: CSAGGNSYEQYF

V: TRBV9
J: TRBJ2-5
size: few
D: TRBD2
DNA: TGTGCCAGCAGCCTCGGGACTAGCGGGAGTGAGACCCAGTACTTC
CDR3: CASSLGTSGSETQYF

V: TRBV5-5
J: TRBJ2-5
size: .
D: TRBD2
DNA: TGTGCCAGCAGCCCACAGGCACTAGCGGGAGGCGGAGAGACCCAGTACTTC
CDR3: CASSPQALAGGGETQYF

V: TRBV5-8
J: TRBJ1-4
size: .
D: .
DNA: TGTGCCAGCAGCTTGCTAACACTGCGGGGGGAAAAACTGTTTTTT
CDR3: CASSLLTLRGEKLFF

V: TRBV11-3
J: TRBJ2-2
size: .
D: TRBD1
DNA: TGTGCCAGCAGCTGGGGGACAGGCGGCGGGGAGCTGTTTTTT
CDR3: CASSWGTGGGELFF

V: TRBV13
J: TRBJ1-2
size: .
D: TRBD1
DNA: TGTGCCAGCAGCTTAGGCGGGACAGGGTCCGGCTACACCTTC
CDR3: CASSLGGTGSGYTF

V: TRBV5-8
J: TRBJ2-3
size: .
D: TRBD1
DNA: TGTGCCAGCAGAGAAGGGACAGGGGAAACAGATACGCAGTATTTT
CDR3: CASREGTGETDTQYF

V: TRBV28
J: TRBJ1-2
size: .
D: .
DNA: TGTGCCAGCAGTACTCGGACGGGAAACTATGGCTACACCTTC
CDR3: CASSTRTGNYGYTF

V: TRBV6-6
J: TRBJ2-1
size: .
D: .
DNA: TGTGCCAGCAAGGGCTCCTACAATGAGCAGTTCTTC
CDR3: CASKGSYNEQFF

V: TRBV5-1
J: TRBJ2-7
size: .
D: TRBD1
DNA: TGCGCCAGCAGCGGGGGACAGGCGCGCGAGCAGTACTTC
CDR3: CASSGGQAREQYF

V: TRBV4-3
J: TRBJ2-1
size: .
D: .
DNA: TGCGCCAGCAGCCAAGGTAGTTCGGACAATGAGCAGTTCTTC
CDR3: CASSQGSSDNEQFF

V: TRBV30
J: TRBJ2-7
size: few
D: TRBD2
DNA: TGTGCCTGGAGCCAGACTAGCGGGAGGGCCGGGCAGTACTTC
CDR3: CAWSQTSGRAGQYF

V: TRBV28
J: TRBJ2-7
size: .
D: TRBD1
DNA: TGTGCCAGCAGAGCAGCAGGGGGCGGTGGAACCTACGAGCAGTACTTC
CDR3: CASRAAGGGGTYEQYF

V: TRBV5-1
J: TRBJ1-1
size: .
D: .
DNA: TGCGCCAGCAGCTTGAACCAGAACACTGAAGCTTTCTTT
CDR3: CASSLNQNTEAFF

V: TRBV10-3
J: TRBJ1-1
size: .
D: .
DNA: TGTGCCATCAGTGCCTCCGGGACACGTTCCCTGAACACTGAAGCTTTCTTT
CDR3: CAISASGTRSLNTEAFF

V: TRBV29-1
J: TRBJ2-5
size: .
D: .
DNA: TGCAGTGGCGGGACCACCCCGGGCGAGACCCAGTACTTC
CDR3: CSGGTTPGETQYF

V: TRBV28
J: TRBJ2-7
size: .
D: .
DNA: TGTGCCAGCAGTTTAGTTAAGGGCGGCGGTTACGAGCAGTACTTC
CDR3: CASSLVKGGGYEQYF

V: TRBV6-1
J: TRBJ2-5
size: .
D: TRBD2
DNA: TGTGCCAGCAGTGAAGCGGGTGGAAGCGGGAGGGTGTGGGAGACCCAGTACTTC
CDR3: CASSEAGGSGRVWETQYF

V: TRBV5-4
J: TRBJ1-2
size: .
D: TRBD1
DNA: TGTGCCAGCAGCGGAGCCGGGACAGGGGGCCGGTATGGCTACACCTTC
CDR3: CASSGAGTGGRYGYTF

V: TRBV4-1
J: TRBJ2-4
size: few
D: .
DNA: TGCGCCAGCAGCCAAGTAGGAGACATTCAGTACTTC
CDR3: CASSQVGDIQYF

V: TRBV18
J: TRBJ1-1
size: .
D: .
DNA: TGTGCCAGCTCACCAAGGCGGGCAGAGTTTAAGAACACTGAAGCTTTCTTT
CDR3: CASSPRRAEFKNTEAFF

V: TRBV7-9
J: TRBJ1-4
size: .
D: .
DNA: TGTGCCAGCAGCTTCGGGGTAGCGACTAATGAAAAACTGTTTTTT
CDR3: CASSFGVATNEKLFF

V: TRBV5-8
J: TRBJ1-2
size: .
D: .
DNA: TGTGCCAGCAGCGAATACAGCAAACTCAACTATGGCTACACCTTC
CDR3: CASSEYSKLNYGYTF

V: TRBV29-1
J: TRBJ2-7
size: .
D: TRBD1
DNA: TGCAGCGTTGAAGGGGGACAGGGCGTCTCCGAGCAGTACTTC
CDR3: CSVEGGQGVSEQYF

V: TRBV28
J: TRBJ1-2
size: .
D: .
DNA: TGTGCCAGCAGTACCATGACGCGAGGTGGCTACACCTTC
CDR3: CASSTMTRGGYTF

V: TRBV5-1
J: TRBJ1-4
size: .
D: .
DNA: TGCGCCAGCAGCACTGGGTCAGGAGGATCTAATGAAAAACTGTTTTTT
CDR3: CASSTGSGGSNEKLFF

V: TRBV11-3
J: TRBJ2-7
size: once
D: TRBD1
DNA: TGTGCCAGCAGCGCAGGCCAGGGGGCTCGAGGGATGTACGAGCAGTACTTC
CDR3: CASSAGQGARGMYEQYF

V: TRBV7-2
J: TRBJ1-5
size: .
D: TRBD1
DNA: TGTGCCAGCAGCCAGGGGGGTACTAATCAGCCCCAGCATTTT
CDR3: CASSQGGTNQPQHF

V: TRBV25-1
J: TRBJ2-3
size: few
D: .
DNA: TGTGCCAGCTCGCCGGTCGCGGGGCCCACAGATACGCAGTATTTT
CDR3: CASSPVAGPTDTQYF

V: TRBV11-2
J: TRBJ2-7
size: .
D: TRBD1
DNA: TGTGCCAGCAGCTTAGTCCGACAGGGTATCTACGAGCAGTACTTC
CDR3: CASSLVRQGIYEQYF

V: TRBV6-1
J: TRBJ2-3
size: once
D: TRBD1
DNA: TGTGCCAGCAGGGGGACAGCCCCGGATACGCAGTATTTT
CDR3: CASRGTAPDTQYF